The 7 T cell receptor beta chains below were found in one sample sequenced in a study of T cell repertoires in cytomegalovirus infection (dated by TCRdb to the late 2010s). For these TCRs, the target antigens are not known. Sample treatment or condition, as interpreted from the label and publication: in vitro stimulation with specific CMV peptide epitopes to enrich CMV-specific T cells. The listed sequencing device is Illumina HiSeq 1500. Using fastp trimming at Q25 and MiXCR clonotype assembly, TCRdb reanalyzed the public sequencing data and kept in-frame beta chains. Rows are unified per CDR3 protein, each entry keeping the most common DNA and genes. This sample is represented by roughly 90,000 distinct CDR3 sequences; 20% to 30% of them were singletons. The ten largest account for roughly 50% of the sample. Sequences were derived from CD8+ T cells from cultured PBMCs, sampled from culture after CMV antigen stimulation. The receptors here all came from a human donor in good health (CMV status not recorded). Some clones in this sample may be carry-over from other donors' samples.

The chain carries TRBV12-5 and TRBJ2-7, with D perhaps matching TRBD1 (5 bases). V gave up 7 bases and J gave up 3 bases, with 13 bases separating them. The germline V gene encodes CDR1 LGHNT and CDR2 FRNRAP. CDR3 size: 13 residues. The CDR3: CASASDSYYEQYF. The CDR3 nucleotides read TGTGCTAGTGCCTCCGACAGTTACTACGAGCAGTACTTC.

This clonotype was picked up a small number of times. The chain uses TRBV6-5 and TRBJ2-7; D is possibly TRBD2 (6 bases). Looked up from germline, CDR1 is MNHEY and CDR2 is SVGAGI. This CDR3 spans 15 amino acids. V was cut by 4 bases and J by 2 bases, with 15 bases left in between. In nucleotides, the CDR3 is TGTGCCAGCAGTTGGGGACTTTCCGCGACCTACGAGCAGTACTTC. Translated: CASSWGLSATYEQYF.

This clonotype was counted many times. V gene TRBV27 combines with J gene TRBJ2-2, with D perhaps matching TRBD1 (5 bases). Germline V gives CDR1 MNHEY, CDR2 SMNVEV (reference sequence). Trimming left V 2 bases short and J 4 bases short, with 14 bases between. The CDR3 runs to 16 residues. Here the CDR3 reads CASSLSAGPGTGELFF. The CDR3 nucleotides are TGTGCCAGCAGTTTAAGTGCAGGGCCGGGCACCGGGGAGCTGTTTTTT.

In this sample, this clonotype turned up many times. The gene calls are TRBV4-3 and TRBJ2-7; 8 bases are a match to TRBD1. This CDR3 comprises 17 residues. The germline gives CDR1 LGHNA, CDR2 YSLEER. Unmatched junction bases numbered 12, after V lost 0 bases and J lost 5 bases. CDR3 DNA: TGCGCCAGCAGCCAAGATATCGACAGGGGTGTGGTAAACGAGCAGTACTTC. This gives the protein CASSQDIDRGVVNEQYF.

The genes are TRBV27 and TRBJ2-1; D is unclear. CDR3 size: 11 residues. Germline loops: CDR1 MNHEY, CDR2 SMNVEV (reference sequence). Trimming removed 3 bases from V and 11 bases from J, with 8 bases in between. The CDR3 DNA is TGTGCCAGCAGTTTGTTGGGTAAGCAGTTCTTC. Translation gives CASSLLGKQFF.

This clonotype was seen ten or more times. The chain combines TRBV29-1 with TRBJ2-1; 12 nucleotides agree with TRBD2. Germline V gene lookup returns CDR1 SQVTM and CDR2 ANQGSEA. This CDR3 is built from 18 residues. The V and J ends lost 5 bases and 0 bases, in that order; junction bases with no gene match: 11. CDR3 DNA sequence: TGCAGCGTTAAACCGGGACTAGCGGGTACTAGCTCCTACAATGAGCAGTTCTTC. This translates into CSVKPGLAGTSSYNEQFF.

J is TRBJ2-1 and V is TRBV6-2 or TRBV6-3; D uncertain. V dropped 5 bases and J dropped 8 bases, with 10 bases sitting between them. CDR3 length equals 12 residues. Germline CDR1 is MNHEY and CDR2 is SVGEGT. The CDR3 reads CASSASSDEQFF. CDR3 sequence (DNA): TGTGCCAGCAGTGCCTCTTCGGATGAGCAGTTCTTC.